This record covers a single T cell receptor beta chain. Only one count was recorded for this clonotype. Its cognate antigen has yet to be identified. Within one base of it there is no much larger clone, and no base qualities were kept. A single read constitutes weak evidence. The data derive from a study of blood T cells in healthy people across ages (dated by TCRdb to between 2014 and 2016). At the level of the whole study: In model experiments, template switching captured roughly one uniquely barcoded TCR beta cDNA molecule for every two T cells. Using deep sequencing normalized with unique cDNA molecular identifiers, the study measured how TCR beta repertoire diversity changes with age. The donors were divided into four age groups: young (average approximately 15 years), middle-aged (approximately 39), aged (approximately 59) and long-lived (roughly 88). To avoid experimental bias, donors of different ages were distributed randomly across sequencing lanes. Two additional independent replicas of 1 million unique cDNA reads from the same blood draw were analyzed for two donors (one aged 18 to 30 and one aged 80 or older).

The V end loses 5 bases and the J end loses 0 bases, and a stretch of 17 bases separates them. CDR1 is given as LGHDT and CDR2 as YNNKEL, both from the germline V gene (reference sequence). From cysteine to phenylalanine, the CDR3 is 18 amino acids long. Kept here is only the CDR3 DNA, which spans 54 bases and is read in frame from base 1. Receptors were amplified or captured by 5' RACE. This sample was sequenced with an Illumina HiSeq 2500. A second PCR of about 7 to 12 cycles was performed with a sample-barcoded 5' primer and a J-beta primer mix. A template-switch 5' adaptor carrying 12 random nucleotides introduced a unique molecular identifier onto each TCR beta cDNA molecule. Each sample yielded at least 3 million CDR3-containing paired-end reads. All of the RNA was converted into first-strand cDNA using the Mint cDNA synthesis kit, with a TRBC-specific oligonucleotide serving as the primer. Following uracil-DNA glycosylase treatment, all cDNA underwent a first 18-cycle PCR with the universal primers M1SS and BC2_uni_R. The paper's data handling went like this. Each sample was normalized by randomly selecting 1 million high-quality reads, each carrying a distinct molecular identifier. Instead of being binned into consensus sequences, reads with shared molecular identifiers were discarded. MiTCR, set to a Q25 quality threshold and the strictest error-elimination algorithm, was used for CDR3 identification, clonotype clustering and error correction. A nonparametric unseen species model with Euler transformation was used to estimate a lower bound on total TCR beta diversity. TCRdb reprocessing: public reads trimmed at Q25 with fastp, clones called with MiXCR, in-frame beta chains kept. One record per CDR3 amino acid sequence lists the most common genes and DNA. The V and J calls, along with clone size, are taken from TCRdb and not from the paper's own processing. Here the sample has about 1.6 million distinct CDR3 sequences; roughly 32% occur a single time. Jointly, the top ten make up roughly 10% of the sample.

Summary of the overall study and its limitations: As age increased, observed TCR beta diversity per million T cells dropped in a roughly linear way, and a significant reduction was already evident by age around 41. Estimates of total diversity from one million sequenced T cells were regarded as lower bounds and underestimates. The long-lived group showed more naive CD4+ T cells, fewer expanded clones and increased TCR diversity than the aged group, suggesting age selection. There was a strong correlation between observed TCR beta diversity and the percentage of naive T cells measured by flow cytometry. Conclusive comparison of naive and antigen-experienced compartments was prevented by the profiling of bulk unsorted PBMCs. Donor CMV infection status was unknown, potentially confounding age-related changes in expanded clonotypes.

The 39 donors, aged about 6 to 95 years, were systemically healthy Caucasian individuals from Russia. About 9.8 milliliters of peripheral blood were drawn from each donor into EDTA-treated Vacutainer tubes. Ficoll-Paque density-gradient centrifugation was used to isolate PBMCs, with at least 6 million per sample. Trizol reagent was used to extract total RNA from the PBMCs, yielding at least 5.5 micrograms per sample. The percentages of naive CD45RAhigh/CD27high T cells were determined by flow cytometry on a PBMC aliquot from every donor. In this chain, TRBV3-1 is recombined with TRBJ2-6, with TRBD1 perhaps the D gene, on 6 matching bases. The sequenced sample consisted of blood. The TCR originated in a woman aged 25 to 39 in good health. The CDR3 region reads CASSGLGTRASGANVLTF. At the DNA level, the sequence is TGTGCCAGCAGCGGGCTTGGGACACGGGCCTCTGGGGCCAACGTCCTGACTTTC.